The next 29 T cell receptor beta chains were all read from a single sample in a study of blood T cell repertoires in COVID-19. Sequenced by immunoSEQ multiplex PCR; TCRdb stores in-frame clones only, minus some. The sample contains 350,000 to 400,000 clones, 70% to 90% of which appear only once. The sequenced sample consisted of peripheral blood. These receptors all stem from a woman aged 25 to 39 with COVID-19, enrolled during active disease.

CDR3 region: CSASSGSLNTQYF. CDR3 DNA sequence: TGCAGTGCCAGTAGCGGGAGCTTAAATACGCAGTATTTT. The chain is built from TRBV20-1 and TRBJ2-3; 9 bases are a match to TRBD2. The CDR3 covers 13 residues. Germline V gene sequence: CDR1 DFQATT, CDR2 SNEGSKA (reference sequence). Trimming removed 6 bases from V and 7 bases from J; junction bases left unmatched: 8.

This sequence joins TRBV4-3 and TRBJ2-7; 8 bases match TRBD1. The CDR3 has 14 amino acids. Per germline, CDR1 LGHNA and CDR2 YSLEER. J gave up 4 bases and V 4 bases, and 6 bases lay outside the gene matches. The CDR3, as DNA: TGCGCCAGCAGCCCCCGGACAGGGCTATACGAGCAGTACTTC. Residues: CASSPRTGLYEQYF.

The V and J genes are TRBV19 and TRBJ2-3, with TRBD1 matching 7 bases. The germline CDR1 and CDR2 sequences are LNHDA and SQIVND (reference sequence). V was clipped by 4 bases and J by 3 bases; unmatched bases: 7. The length of the CDR3 is 15 residues. As DNA, the CDR3 is TGTGCCAGTAGTACTGACAGGGCCGGTACAGATACGCAGTATTTT. Its translation is CASSTDRAGTDTQYF.

This sequence joins TRBV18 and TRBJ1-1; D not certain. V lost 8 bases to trimming and J lost 2 bases, with 9 bases between them. Germline-derived CDR1 and CDR2 are KGHSH and LQKENI. CDR3 size: 12 residues. The CDR3 reads CASASGNTEAFF. CDR3 nucleotides: TGTGCCAGCGCGTCAGGTAACACTGAAGCTTTCTTT. Supplemented by reference TRBV18 and TRBJ1-1, the full variable domain reads NAGVMQNPRHLVRRRGQEARLRCSPMKGHSHVYWYRQLPEEGLKFMVYLQKENIIDESGMPKERFSAEFPKEGPSILRIQQVVRGDSAAYFCASASGNTEAFFGQGTRLTVV.

The genes are TRBV7-2 and TRBJ2-5; TRBD2 agrees at 10 bases. Germline V gives CDR1 SGHTA, CDR2 FQGNSA. CDR3 length: 14 residues. Trimming removed 3 bases from V and 4 bases from J; junction bases left unmatched: 2. CDR3 loop: CASSFTSGAETQYF. The CDR3 DNA reads TGTGCCAGCAGCTTCACTAGCGGGGCAGAGACCCAGTACTTC.

Notes on this clone: The junction does not match germline at one end; this may be a read error. The rearrangement uses TRBV7-7 and TRBJ2-1; TRBD2 agrees at 8 bases. This CDR3 comprises 15 residues. In germline, CDR1 is SSHAT, CDR2 FNYEAQ (reference sequence). This CDR3 is CASSLTGLVGSEQFF. The CDR3 DNA is TGTGCTAGCAGCTTAACGGGACTAGTAGGTAGTGAGCAGTTCTTC. The variable domain in full, completed from reference TRBV7-7 and TRBJ2-1, reads GAGVSQSPRYKVTKRGQDVTLRCDPISSHATLYWYQQALGQGPEFLTYFNYEAQPDKSGLPSDRFSAERPEGSISTLTIQRTEQRDSAMYRCASSLTGLVGSEQFFGPGTRLTVL.

The chain couples TRBV18 to TRBJ2-1; no reliable D call. Trimming shortened V by 3 bases and J by 0 bases, and 9 bases separated the two germline ends. Per germline, CDR1 KGHSH and CDR2 LQKENI. This CDR3 is 15 amino acids long. The CDR3 region is CASSPSADSYNEQFF. CDR3 nucleotide sequence: TGTGCCAGCTCACCTTCCGCGGACTCCTACAATGAGCAGTTCTTC.

The chain is built from TRBV6-4 and TRBJ2-2, with D unclear. This CDR3 is built from 15 residues. V lost 6 bases to trimming and J lost 5 bases, with 16 bases between them. The germline CDR1 and CDR2 sequences are MRHNA and SNTAGT. The CDR3 DNA is TGTGCCAGCAGCCCAGCCTTCGAGGCAACCGGGGAGCTGTTTTTT. It encodes CASSPAFEATGELFF.

This rearrangement joins TRBV12-3 or TRBV12-4 to TRBJ2-7; D gene unclear. The CDR3 length is 12 residues. V was trimmed by 6 bases and J by 3 bases, leaving 9 bases between them. Here the CDR3 reads CASSLNLYEQYV. The DNA of the CDR3 is TGTGCCAGCAGCCTAAACCTCTACGAGCAGTACGTC.

The chain employs TRBV4-1 and TRBJ2-5, with a possible D match to TRBD2 (5 bases). V was trimmed by 3 bases and J by 5 bases, leaving 10 bases between them. Germline assignment: CDR1 MGHRA and CDR2 YSYEKL. The CDR3 has 13 residues. The CDR3 coding sequence is TGCGCCAGCAGCCACCGCGGCGGGGAGACCCAGTACTTC. Translated, it gives CASSHRGGETQYF.

The rearrangement joins TRBV29-1 to TRBJ2-7; D remains unclear. Germline lookup yields CDR1 SQVTM and CDR2 ANQGSEA. CDR3 length: 17 residues. Trimming removed 8 bases from V and 7 bases from J, with 33 bases in between. CDR3 region: CSSLLCRSRKRPTEQYF. DNA of the CDR3: TGCAGCTCCCTCCTTTGTAGAAGCAGGAAACGCCCTACGGAGCAGTACTTC.

The genes are TRBV6-2 or TRBV6-3 and TRBJ2-7, with 7 bases lining up with TRBD2. Germline V lookup: CDR1 MNHEY, CDR2 SVGEGT. Trimming cost V 4 bases and J 4 bases; bases outside gene matches: 13. This CDR3 is built from 16 residues. DNA for the CDR3: TGTGCCAGCAGTTCCGAGGGAGGGCCTAAGTTGTACGAGCAGTACTTC. It specifies CASSSEGGPKLYEQYF.

The chain carries TRBV18 and TRBJ2-1; 10 bases match TRBD2. This CDR3 has 15 amino acids. CDR1 and CDR2 from the germline V gene are KGHSH and LQKENI. After removal of 0 bases from V and 10 bases from J, the junction contained 6 bases not matched to a gene. For the CDR3, the DNA is TGTGCCAGCTCACCACCGGCTAGCGGGAGCGAGGAGCAGTTCTTC. Its protein is CASSPPASGSEEQFF.

The chain combines TRBV10-2 with TRBJ1-1; TRBD1 agrees at 8 bases. The length of the CDR3 is 15 residues. Trimming at V came to 2 bases and at J to 0 bases, leaving 2 bases not matched to a gene. CDR1 is WSHSY, CDR2 SAAADI, per germline. The CDR3 here is CASSETGGLNTEAFF. The CDR3 DNA sequence: TGCGCCAGCAGTGAGACAGGGGGGTTGAACACTGAAGCTTTCTTT.

The chain is built from TRBV29-1 and TRBJ1-5; D not resolved. From germline, CDR1 is SQVTM and CDR2 ANQGSEA. Trimming removed 6 bases from V and 4 bases from J, with 16 bases in between. This CDR3 has 14 amino acids. The chain's CDR3 is CSVLDTSSNQPQHF. CDR3 in DNA: TGCAGCGTCCTCGATACATCCTCAAATCAGCCCCAGCATTTT.

The chain joins TRBV4-1 to TRBJ2-7; D may be TRBD2 (7 bases). Looked up from germline, CDR1 is MGHRA and CDR2 is YSYEKL. This CDR3 has 16 residues. Trimming removed 0 bases from V and 3 bases from J, with 15 bases in between. CDR3 amino acids: CASSQEGGGPYYEQYF. In nucleotides, the CDR3 is TGCGCCAGCAGCCAAGAGGGAGGGGGGCCATACTACGAGCAGTACTTC.

This clone showed up just a few times. The chain uses TRBV5-6 and TRBJ1-3; D remains unclear. With 0 bases removed from V and 0 bases from J, the gap between germline ends came to 4 bases. Germline V CDR1 and CDR2: SGHDT, YYEEEE. CDR3 length: 14 residues. The DNA of the CDR3 is TGTGCCAGCAGCTTGGTCAGCTCTGGAAACACCATATATTTT. Translating gives CASSLVSSGNTIYF.

The rearrangement joins TRBV7-9 to TRBJ2-1; no firm D call. CDR3 length equals 15 residues. Germline V gene sequence: CDR1 SEHNR, CDR2 FQNEAQ (reference sequence). V lost 5 bases and J lost 3, with 14 bases in between. The CDR3 loop reads CASSAPGMGYNEQFF. The CDR3 nucleotides read TGTGCCAGCAGCGCCCCAGGAATGGGCTACAATGAGCAGTTCTTC.

The V call is TRBV5-5, the J call TRBJ2-3; D is perhaps TRBD1 (6 bases). Trimming left V 0 bases short and J 6 bases short, with 14 bases between. This CDR3 is 15 amino acids long. Germline V gene lookup returns CDR1 SGHKS and CDR2 YYEKEE (reference sequence). The CDR3 protein is CASSLVDRPWDTQYF. The CDR3 DNA is TGTGCCAGCAGCTTGGTCGACAGGCCCTGGGATACGCAGTATTTT.

This clone occurred once. The chain combines TRBV11-3 with TRBJ2-3, with TRBD2 matching 7 bases. This CDR3 has 16 amino acids. V lost 2 bases, J lost 1 base, and 6 bases stayed unmatched. Germline V CDR1 and CDR2: SGHNT, YENEEA. CDR3 bases: TGTGCCAGCAGCTTACGGGCCGCGGGGGGCACAGATACGCAGTATTTT. This translates into CASSLRAAGGTDTQYF.

This clone was observed a single time. This sequence joins TRBV27 and TRBJ1-2; TRBD1 might be the D (5 bases). This CDR3 contains 15 residues. The ends were cut back, 7 bases at V and 3 bases at J, with 18 bases in the middle. Looked up from germline, CDR1 is MNHEY and CDR2 is SMNVEV (reference sequence). The CDR3 region is CASTSPGGVHYGYTF. CDR3 DNA: TGTGCCAGCACCTCCCCGGGGGGGGTTCACTATGGCTACACCTTC.

The V call is TRBV6-5, the J call TRBJ2-1; 7 nucleotides align to TRBD1. Germline CDR1 is MNHEY and CDR2 is SVGAGI. V trimming: 7 bases; J trimming: 0 bases; junction bases outside the gene matches: 6. The CDR3 has 15 amino acids. DNA of the CDR3: TGTGCCAGCAAAGGGGGCGTAAGCTCCTACAATGAGCAGTTCTTC. Protein product: CASKGGVSSYNEQFF.

Only a few counts were recorded for this clone. V and J are TRBV7-8 and TRBJ1-4; perhaps TRBD1 as D (5 bases). Trimming left V 3 bases short and J 10 bases short, with 18 bases between. The V gene's germline CDR1 is SGHVS and CDR2 FQNEAQ. The CDR3 covers 15 residues. The CDR3 DNA reads TGTGCCAGCAGCTTCAACACTATCCAGGGAGGAAAACTGTTTTTT. Its translation is CASSFNTIQGGKLFF.

The rearrangement uses TRBV7-2 and TRBJ1-6; TRBD1 agrees at 10 bases. V trimming: 4 bases; J trimming: 9 bases; junction bases outside the gene matches: 6. Germline V gene sequence: CDR1 SGHTA, CDR2 FQGNSA. The CDR3 covers 15 residues. CDR3 coding DNA: TGTGCCAGCAGCTCGACAGGGGGCTTGCGTTCACCCCTCCACTTT. Translated: CASSSTGGLRSPLHF. Full variable domain (outside the CDR3, taken from reference TRBV7-2 and TRBJ1-6): GAGVSQSPSNKVTEKGKDVELRCDPISGHTALYWYRQSLGQGLEFLIYFQGNSAPDKSGLPSDRFSAERTGGSVSTLTIQRTQQEDSAVYLCASSSTGGLRSPLHFGNGTRLTVT.

This clone has only one observation. The chain employs TRBV25-1 and TRBJ2-1; the D gene is possibly TRBD2 (6 bases). Per germline, CDR1 MGHDK and CDR2 SYGVNS. There are 12 residues in the CDR3. V was pared by 4 bases and J by 9 bases, with 10 bases between. The CDR3 reads CASSVWGGEQFF. CDR3 bases: TGTGCCAGCAGTGTCTGGGGAGGTGAGCAGTTCTTC. The full variable domain, in which reference TRBV25-1 and TRBJ2-1 provide the parts outside the CDR3, is EADIYQTPRYLVIGTGKKITLECSQTMGHDKMYWYQQDPGMELHLIHYSYGVNSTEKGDLSSESTVSRIRTEHFPLTLESARPSHTSQYLCASSVWGGEQFFGPGTRLTVL.

This clone was detected once. The chain links TRBV5-4 to TRBJ2-2, with 7 bases aligning to TRBD1. With 3 bases clipped from V and 7 bases from J, the junction kept 12 bases outside the gene matches. The CDR3 contains 16 residues. The germline V gene has CDR1 SGHNT and CDR2 YYREEE (reference sequence). CDR3 region: CASSSAGTGVHGELFF. CDR3 nucleotides: TGTGCCAGCAGCTCAGCCGGCACAGGGGTTCACGGGGAGCTGTTTTTT.

The rearrangement joins TRBV5-4 to TRBJ2-3, with D unresolved. V shed 4 bases and J shed 3 bases, with 9 bases lying between them. The CDR3 has 13 residues. Germline assignment: CDR1 SGHNT and CDR2 YYREEE (reference sequence). CDR3 nucleotides: TGTGCCAGCAGCAGTCTCGGGACAGATACGCAGTATTTT. It is translated as CASSSLGTDTQYF.

A few counts support this clone. The rearrangement joins TRBV23-1 to TRBJ1-6; no clear D. TRBV23-1 is sorted into the ORF group, with uncertain function. This CDR3 is 16 amino acids long. Deletions cut 0 bases from V and 4 bases from J, with 10 bases between. CDR3 amino acids: CASSQSGSLYNSPLHF. In DNA form, the CDR3 reads TGCGCCAGCAGTCAATCGGGCAGCCTATATAATTCACCCCTCCACTTT.

The chain combines TRBV6-5 with TRBJ2-7; 9 bases are shared with TRBD1. V was clipped by 5 bases and J by 2 bases; unmatched bases: 7. CDR1 and CDR2 (germline): MNHEY, SVGAGI. This CDR3 region has 15 residues. CDR3 amino acids: CASSIGTGYTYEQYF. CDR3 nucleotides: TGTGCCAGCAGTATAGGGACAGGGTATACCTACGAGCAGTACTTC.